This TCR beta chain was documented in a study of blood T cell repertoires in COVID-19. Study-wide context: Collection of acute and convalescent COVID-19 samples took place in the United States, Italy and Spain.

Authors' processing steps: Estimates of nucleated cell counts were drawn from the amplification of reference gene primers. Using immunoSEQ multiplex PCR, the repertoire was profiled, and TCRdb retains in-frame clones only, with some absent. That table is the source of V, J and clone size, and D and trimming were worked out from the DNA. Here the sample spans 140,000 or so clones, 85% to 90% being singletons. This clone was seen a single time. The CDR3 sequence is 17 residues long. The junction had 10 bases not matched to a gene; V was cut back by 4 bases and J by 2 bases. Germline lookup yields CDR1 SGHVS and CDR2 FQNEAQ.

The origin of this receptor is a woman aged 45 to 65 with active or convalescent COVID-19. The chain combines TRBV7-8 with TRBJ1-5, with 8 bases aligning to TRBD1. The specimen was peripheral blood. In DNA form, the CDR3 reads TGTGCCAGCAGCTCTAGGACAGGGCTTCGGGGCAATCAGCCCCAGCATTTT. Its protein product is CASSSRTGLRGNQPQHF. Supplemented by reference TRBV7-8 and TRBJ1-5, the full variable domain reads GAGVSQSPRYKVAKRGQDVALRCDPISGHVSLFWYQQALGQGPEFLTYFQNEAQLDKSGLPSDRFFAERPEGSVSTLKIQRTQQEDSAVYLCASSSRTGLRGNQPQHFGDGTRLSIL.